The clone carrying this TCR beta chain has a single count. The antigen is undetermined. V was pared by 5 bases and J by 2 bases, with 5 bases of the junction left unmatched. The CDR3 loop spans 13 amino acids. Germline CDR1 and CDR2: SQVTM and ANQGSEA. TCRdb itself ran the RT-PCR reads through MiXCR, one entry per CDR3 protein. The data contain about 16,000 distinct CDR3 sequences, about four fifths of them singletons. These data are taken from a study of yellow fever vaccine responses in identical twins. The study's findings and limits: Twins' vaccine T cell response reportedly seemed partly convergent, partly personalized.

The rearrangement links TRBV29-1 to TRBJ2-5; 7 bases line up with TRBD1. The source of this sequence is a young woman who received the yellow fever vaccine. This specimen consisted of T cells from blood (PBMCs), unsorted or a sorted subset (not recorded which), obtained before or after yellow fever vaccination (not recorded which). CDR3: CSVLPGQQETQYF. The CDR3, as DNA: TGCAGCGTTTTACCGGGACAGCAAGAGACCCAGTACTTC.